This T cell receptor beta chain came from a study of blood T cells in healthy people across ages (dated by TCRdb to the mid-2010s). Broadly, across the study: Template switching captured roughly one uniquely barcoded TCR beta cDNA molecule per two T cells in model experiments. The study measured age-related changes in TCR beta repertoire diversity using deep sequencing normalized with unique cDNA molecular identifiers. The donors were divided into four age groups: young (average around 15 years), middle-aged (over 35), aged (approximately 59) and long-lived (82). Donors of different ages were randomly distributed across sequencing lanes to avoid experimental bias. The study analyzed two additional independent replicas of 1 million unique cDNA reads from the same blood draw for two donors, one aged 18 to 29 and one aged 80 or older.

Library preparation used 5' RACE. Reads for this sample came from an Illumina HiSeq 2500. The second PCR ran for roughly 7 to 12 cycles and used a J-beta primer mix along with a sample-barcoded 5' primer. Each TCR beta cDNA molecule received a unique molecular identifier from a template-switch 5' adaptor carrying 12 random nucleotides. Each sample yielded at least 2.5 million CDR3-containing paired-end reads. First-strand cDNA synthesis was performed from all RNA using the Mint cDNA synthesis kit, with priming by a TRBC-specific oligonucleotide. All cDNA was treated with uracil-DNA glycosylase and then went through a first 18-cycle PCR with the universal primers M1SS and BC2_uni_R. The published analysis was carried out like this. For normalization, 1 million high-quality reads were randomly selected from each sample, with every read carrying a distinct molecular identifier. Reads with shared molecular identifiers were discarded instead of being binned into consensus sequences. MiTCR, with a Q25 quality threshold and the strictest error-elimination algorithm, was used for CDR3 identification, clonotype clustering and error correction. A nonparametric unseen species model using Euler transformation provided a lower-bound estimate of total TCR beta diversity. TCRdb itself trimmed the public reads at Q25 with fastp, ran MiXCR and retained productive beta chains. Every CDR3 protein is listed once, alongside the most common genes and DNA of its rows. TCRdb, not the original authors, processed these V and J calls. Counted in this sample were around 1.5 million distinct CDR3 sequences; around 39% of them appeared once. 7.9% of the sample rests with the top ten.

Study-wide findings and limitations: Estimates of total diversity based on one million sequenced T cells were regarded as lower bounds and as underestimates. As age increased, observed TCR beta diversity per million T cells dropped in a roughly linear way, and a significant reduction was already evident by age 40. The percentage of naive T cells measured by flow cytometry correlated strongly with observed TCR beta diversity. Because profiling used bulk unsorted PBMCs, naive and antigen-experienced compartments could not be compared conclusively. Compared with the aged group, more naive CD4+ T cells, fewer expanded clones and increased TCR diversity were shown by the long-lived group, suggesting age selection. Donor CMV infection status was unknown, potentially confounding age-related changes in expanded clonotypes.

This clonotype occurred a few times. Its antigen is currently not known. No much larger clone exists at a distance of one base, and base qualities are not known. The roughly 37 donors, aged about 6 to 100 years, were systemically healthy Caucasian individuals from Russia. Each donor gave ten milliliters of peripheral blood, drawn into EDTA-treated Vacutainer tubes. Ficoll-Paque density-gradient centrifugation was used to isolate PBMCs, with at least 6 million obtained per sample. Trizol reagent was used to extract total RNA from the PBMCs, yielding at least 6 micrograms per sample. The percentages of naive CD45RAhigh/CD27high T cells were determined by flow cytometry on a PBMC aliquot from every donor. As encoded in the germline V gene (reference sequence), CDR1 is SEHNR while CDR2 is FQNEAQ. Including cysteine and phenylalanine, the CDR3 has 14 amino acids. The DNA shown is the 42-base CDR3, in frame from base 1. Trimming removed 1 base from V and 3 bases from J, leaving 8 bases between the germline ends.

Input material: blood. The source of this sequence is a woman aged 18-29 years in good health. The rearranged segments are TRBV7-9 and TRBJ2-3, with TRBD1 as a weak D call on 6 bases. The DNA sequence is given as TGTGCCAGCAGCTTAGGGACAGAAACAGATACGCAGTATTTT. Its coded protein is CASSLGTETDTQYF.